These 28 T cell receptor beta chains were sequenced from one sample in a study of T cell responses to AZD1222 COVID-19 vaccine. This table comes from immunoSEQ multiplex PCR, and its TCRdb copy is limited to in-frame clones, with some not included. The profile shows some 200,000 clones, approximately 90% of them singletons. The starting material was peripheral blood, obtained 28 days after the second dose of the MenACWY control vaccine. These receptors originate from an adult who received the MenACWY meningococcal vaccine as a control.

The chain joins TRBV11-2 to TRBJ2-7; weak D call: TRBD1 (6 bases). CDR1 and CDR2 (germline): SGHAT, FQNNGV. This CDR3 spans 14 amino acids. V was trimmed by 5 bases and J by 6 bases, leaving 17 bases between them. The CDR3 here is CASSGLTGSREQYF. In DNA, the CDR3 is TGTGCCAGCAGCGGCCTCACAGGGTCCCGCGAGCAGTACTTC.

The chain joins TRBV11-3 to TRBJ2-2; D might be TRBD2 (5 bases). V was trimmed by 3 bases and J by 2 bases, leaving 19 bases between them. Per the germline V gene, CDR1 is SGHNT and CDR2 is YENEEA. There are 18 residues in the CDR3. Here the CDR3 reads CASSFGVYGNSNTGELFF. CDR3 DNA: TGTGCCAGCAGCTTTGGTGTATACGGGAATTCTAACACCGGGGAGCTGTTTTTT.

This sequence joins TRBV14 and TRBJ1-1; a weak D match, TRBD1 (6 bases). The CDR3 is 17 amino acids. Germline CDR1 SGHDN, CDR2 FVKESK. The V gene lost 3 bases and the J gene lost 3 bases, with 20 bases spanning the gap. Here the CDR3 reads CASSHFRGPGLDTEAFF. The CDR3 nucleotides are TGTGCCAGCAGCCATTTTCGGGGGCCGGGATTGGACACTGAAGCTTTCTTT.

V and J are TRBV10-3 and TRBJ2-1, with no clear D. This CDR3 has 16 residues. From germline, CDR1 is ENHRY and CDR2 SYGVKD. Trimming took off 2 bases at V and 0 bases at J, with 11 bases between the two ends. The CDR3 region has the DNA TGTGCCATCAGTGAGCCAGGTAGGGCCTCCTACAATGAGCAGTTCTTC. Translating gives CAISEPGRASYNEQFF.

This sequence joins TRBV19 and TRBJ2-7; 9 positions match TRBD1. CDR1 and CDR2 from the germline V gene are LNHDA and SQIVND (reference sequence). J lost 2 bases, V lost 10 bases, and 15 bases had no gene match. This CDR3 has 16 residues. This CDR3 is CATQEAGTGRTYEQYF. The CDR3 DNA follows: TGTGCCACGCAGGAAGCCGGGACAGGGAGGACCTACGAGCAGTACTTC.

This clone occurred once. The CDR3 bases are TGCGCCAGCAGCCAGGGGGCGGATCAGCCCCAGCATTTT. Its protein product is CASSQGADQPQHF. The chain joins TRBV5-1 to TRBJ1-5; 8 bases agree with TRBD1. Trimming at V came to 4 bases and at J to 5 bases, leaving 2 bases not matched to a gene. Germline V gene lookup returns CDR1 SGHRS and CDR2 YFSETQ. This CDR3 is built from 13 residues.

This clone is a singleton in its sample. This chain uses TRBV28 with TRBJ1-5, with D maybe TRBD1 (5 bases). Germline V CDR1 and CDR2: MDHEN, SYDVKM. V was trimmed by 2 bases and J by 7 bases, leaving 18 bases between them. This CDR3 spans 16 amino acids. CDR3 nucleotide sequence: TGTGCCAGCAGTTTACCCCCCGGGGGGATTGGCCAGCCCCAGCATTTT. Protein: CASSLPPGGIGQPQHF.

The chain uses TRBV7-3 and TRBJ1-1; D not resolved. The CDR3 sequence is 14 residues long. Germline-derived CDR1 and CDR2 are SGHTA and FQGTGA. V was clipped by 5 bases and J by 3 bases, with 13 bases between them. CDR3 loop: CASSLDPRDTEAFF. Written as DNA, the CDR3 is TGTGCCAGCAGCCTTGATCCCCGGGACACTGAAGCTTTCTTT.

This clone was recorded only once. The chain links TRBV6-5 to TRBJ1-2; D might be TRBD1 (5 bases). Germline-derived CDR1 and CDR2 are MNHEY and SVGAGI. V gave up 6 bases and J gave up 2 bases, with 13 bases separating them. The CDR3 is 14 residues long. CDR3 nucleotide sequence: TGTGCCAGCAGCCTCCAAGACAGCAACTATGGCTACACCTTC. Encoded protein: CASSLQDSNYGYTF.

This chain joins TRBV28 and TRBJ1-1; D not certain. Per the germline V gene, CDR1 is MDHEN and CDR2 is SYDVKM. Between the trimmed V and J ends, which lost 7 bases and 6 bases, there was a span of 6 bases. The CDR3 has 10 amino acids. CDR3 in amino acids: CASKGPEAFF. CDR3 coding DNA: TGTGCCAGCAAAGGCCCTGAAGCTTTCTTT.

The rearrangement joins TRBV7-2 to TRBJ2-5, with D tentatively TRBD2 (5 bases). V dropped 0 bases and J dropped 2 bases, with 7 bases sitting between them. Germline V gene lookup returns CDR1 SGHTA and CDR2 FQGNSA. This CDR3 comprises 14 residues. This CDR3 is CASSLAGDQETQYF. The CDR3, as DNA: TGTGCCAGCAGCTTAGCGGGAGATCAAGAGACCCAGTACTTC.

The CDR3 reads CASSRGFGNTEAFF. CDR3 nucleotides: TGTGCCAGCAGTAGGGGTTTTGGGAACACTGAAGCTTTCTTT. The V gene is TRBV25-1, the J gene TRBJ1-1; D might be TRBD1 (5 bases). The CDR3 consists of 14 residues. The germline V gene has CDR1 MGHDK and CDR2 SYGVNS. Trimming removed 5 bases from V and 1 base from J, with 11 bases in between.

The chain joins TRBV3-1 (or the pseudogene TRBV3-2) to TRBJ1-1; D not resolved. The CDR3 has 15 residues. Per the germline V gene, CDR1 is LGHDT and CDR2 is YNNKEL (reference sequence). Trimming shortened V by 0 bases and J by 5 bases, and 13 bases separated the two germline ends. The CDR3 loop reads CASSQDRRPWTEAFF. CDR3 coding DNA: TGTGCCAGCAGCCAAGACCGGAGGCCATGGACTGAAGCTTTCTTT.

The chain links TRBV7-8 to TRBJ1-1; D gene ambiguous. V lost 2 bases, J lost 4 bases, and 8 bases lay in between. The CDR3 is 13 amino acids. Per the germline V gene, CDR1 is SGHVS and CDR2 is FQNEAQ. The CDR3 protein is CASSLWQSTEAFF. The CDR3 nucleotides read TGTGCCAGCAGCTTATGGCAATCCACTGAAGCTTTCTTT.

This rearrangement joins TRBV7-2 to TRBJ2-7, with TRBD1 matching 7 bases. The germline CDR1 and CDR2 sequences are SGHTA and FQGNSA. V was pared by 6 bases and J by 0 bases, with 8 bases of the junction left unmatched. The CDR3 totals 15 residues. The CDR3 reads CASRRSRDSSYEQYF. As DNA, the CDR3 is TGTGCCAGCAGACGGTCCCGGGACAGCTCCTACGAGCAGTACTTC.

This CDR3 is CASSQLAGSDTGELFF. In nucleotides, the CDR3 is TGCGCCAGCAGCCAACTAGCGGGTTCTGACACCGGGGAGCTGTTTTTT. V gene TRBV4-1 combines with J gene TRBJ2-2, with TRBD2 identical over 8 bases. The CDR3 covers 16 residues. Losses at the gene ends were 2 bases for V and 3 bases for J; bases not matched to a gene: 5. Germline V CDR1 and CDR2: MGHRA, YSYEKL.

CDR3 amino acids: CASSGTSGNYEQFF. DNA of the CDR3: TGCGCCAGCAGCGGGACTAGCGGGAACTATGAGCAGTTCTTC. This chain links TRBV10-2 with TRBJ2-1; 13 bases agree with TRBD2. Per the germline V gene, CDR1 is WSHSY and CDR2 is SAAADI. J gave up 8 bases and V 6 bases, and 4 bases lay outside the gene matches. The CDR3 runs to 14 residues.

The chain couples TRBV15 to TRBJ2-3; 11 bases fit TRBD2. The CDR3 is made up of 17 amino acids. V shed 0 bases and J 5 bases; nucleotides not matched to a gene: 7. The V gene's germline CDR1 is LNHNV and CDR2 YYDKDF (reference sequence). CDR3 sequence: CATSRDLSGRALDTQYF. The DNA for the CDR3 is TGTGCCACCAGCAGAGATCTTAGCGGGAGGGCCTTAGATACGCAGTATTTT. The full variable domain, in which reference TRBV15 and TRBJ2-3 provide the parts outside the CDR3, is DAMVIQNPRYQVTQFGKPVTLSCSQTLNHNVMYWYQQKSSQAPKLLFHYYDKDFNNEADTPDNFQSRRPNTSFCFLDIRSPGLGDTAMYLCATSRDLSGRALDTQYFGPGTRLTVL.

This clone appeared a single time. DNA of the CDR3: TGTGCCAGCTCACGAATGGAGGGAATGAACTATGGCTACACCTTC. This codes for CASSRMEGMNYGYTF. The V and J genes are TRBV18 and TRBJ1-2, with no clear D. The CDR3 runs 15 residues. The V end was cut by 4 bases, the J end by 2 bases, with 14 bases between. From germline, CDR1 is KGHSH and CDR2 LQKENI. The full variable domain, in which reference TRBV18 and TRBJ1-2 provide the parts outside the CDR3, is NAGVMQNPRHLVRRRGQEARLRCSPMKGHSHVYWYRQLPEEGLKFMVYLQKENIIDESGMPKERFSAEFPKEGPSILRIQQVVRGDSAAYFCASSRMEGMNYGYTFGSGTRLTVV.

The chain employs TRBV27 and TRBJ1-6, with unresolved D. Germline CDR1 reads MNHEY; CDR2 reads SMNVEV (reference sequence). The ends were cut back, 7 bases at V and 7 bases at J, with 8 bases in the middle. CDR3 size: 12 residues. In DNA, the CDR3 is TGTGCCAGCATGGTCCGGAATTCACCCCTCCACTTT. Encoded protein: CASMVRNSPLHF.

The rearrangement links TRBV30 to TRBJ1-5, with 8 bases fitting TRBD1. With V trimmed by 0 bases and J by 7 bases, 5 bases remained unmatched. This CDR3 has 14 amino acids. Germline CDR1 is GTSNPN and CDR2 is SVGIG (reference sequence). The CDR3 nucleotides read TGTGCCTGGAGTGTCGGACAGGGAGGACAGCCCCAGCATTTT. This encodes CAWSVGQGGQPQHF. The complete variable domain, with remaining parts taken from reference TRBV30 and TRBJ1-5, reads SQTIHQWPATLVQPVGSPLSLECTVEGTSNPNLYWYRQAAGRGLQLLFYSVGIGQISSEVPQNLSASRPQDRQFILSSKKLLLSDSGFYLCAWSVGQGGQPQHFGDGTRLSIL.

The chain links TRBV5-4 to TRBJ1-2; TRBD1 might be the D (6 bases). This CDR3 comprises 14 residues. The germline CDR1 and CDR2 sequences are SGHNT and YYREEE (reference sequence). Trimming removed 0 bases at V and 4 bases at J, with 10 bases between. CDR3 region: CASSLEGGSYGYTF. CDR3 coding DNA: TGTGCCAGCAGCTTGGAAGGGGGTAGCTATGGCTACACCTTC. Using reference TRBV5-4 and TRBJ1-2 for the parts outside the CDR3, the full variable domain is ETGVTQSPTHLIKTRGQQVTLRCSSQSGHNTVSWYQQALGQGPQFIFQYYREEENGRGNFPPRFSGLQFPNYSSELNVNALELDDSALYLCASSLEGGSYGYTFGSGTRLTVV.

The CDR3 protein is CASSEIRGSYEQYF. CDR3 nucleotide sequence: TGTGCCAGCAGTGAAATTCGAGGCTCCTACGAGCAGTACTTC. The chain joins TRBV2 to TRBJ2-7; D uncertain. CDR1 and CDR2 (germline): SNHLY, FYNNEI. The CDR3 extends over 14 amino acids. V was shortened by 2 bases and J by 0 bases, with 8 bases between the two germline ends.

V usage is TRBV29-1 and J usage is TRBJ2-1; D unresolved. From germline, CDR1 is SQVTM and CDR2 ANQGSEA. The CDR3 spans 10 residues. V shed 6 bases and J shed 5 bases, with 5 bases lying between them. The DNA for the CDR3 is TGCAGCGTAGCCAACAATGAGCAGTTCTTC. Translating it yields CSVANNEQFF.

This chain joins TRBV2 and TRBJ2-1; 14 nucleotides match TRBD2. V shed 3 bases and J 9 bases; nucleotides not matched to a gene: 7. This CDR3 has 16 amino acids. Germline V gene lookup returns CDR1 SNHLY and CDR2 FYNNEI. Here the CDR3 DNA reads TGTGCCAGCAGTGAGACTAGCGGGAGGGCCCTCGGTGAGCAGTTCTTC. Residues: CASSETSGRALGEQFF.

This chain links TRBV11-3 with TRBJ1-1; 7 bases fit TRBD1. CDR3 length: 16 residues. V shed 4 bases and J 0 bases; nucleotides not matched to a gene: 8. Per the germline V gene, CDR1 is SGHNT and CDR2 is YENEEA. The CDR3 protein is CASSSSPRGMNTEAFF. CDR3 nucleotide sequence: TGTGCCAGCAGCTCCTCCCCCAGGGGGATGAACACTGAAGCTTTCTTT.

CDR3 nucleotide sequence: TGTGCCAGCAGTTTGGCCGGGACCCGCTCTGGGGCCAACGTCCTGACTTTC. As protein: CASSLAGTRSGANVLTF. This chain links TRBV7-7 with TRBJ2-6; D possibly uses TRBD1 or TRBD2 (5 bases each). The CDR3 contains 17 residues. The germline V gene has CDR1 SSHAT and CDR2 FNYEAQ (reference sequence). The V gene lost 6 bases and the J gene lost 0 bases, with 15 bases spanning the gap. The whole variable domain, remainder taken from reference TRBV7-7 and TRBJ2-6, is GAGVSQSPRYKVTKRGQDVTLRCDPISSHATLYWYQQALGQGPEFLTYFNYEAQPDKSGLPSDRFSAERPEGSISTLTIQRTEQRDSAMYRCASSLAGTRSGANVLTFGAGSRLTVL.

This clone was seen just once. J is TRBJ1-6 and V is TRBV30; D ambiguous. Germline V lookup: CDR1 GTSNPN, CDR2 SVGIG (reference sequence). V was trimmed by 1 base and J by 7 bases, leaving 8 bases between them. CDR3 length: 13 residues. In nucleotides, the CDR3 is TGTGCCTGGAGTGGGACGGGGAATTCACCCCTCCACTTT. Encoded protein: CAWSGTGNSPLHF.